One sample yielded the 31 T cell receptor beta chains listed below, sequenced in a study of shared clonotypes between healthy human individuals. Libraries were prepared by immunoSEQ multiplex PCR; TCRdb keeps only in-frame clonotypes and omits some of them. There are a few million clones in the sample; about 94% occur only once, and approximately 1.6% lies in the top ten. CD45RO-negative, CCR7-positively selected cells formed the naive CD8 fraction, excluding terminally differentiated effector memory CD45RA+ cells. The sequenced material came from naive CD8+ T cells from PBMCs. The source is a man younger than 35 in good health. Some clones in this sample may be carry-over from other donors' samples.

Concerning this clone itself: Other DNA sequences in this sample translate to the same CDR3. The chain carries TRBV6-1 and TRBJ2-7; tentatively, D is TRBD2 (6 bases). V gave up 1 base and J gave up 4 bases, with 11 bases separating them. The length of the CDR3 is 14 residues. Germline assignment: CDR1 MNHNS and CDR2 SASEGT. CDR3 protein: CASSEVGGTYEQYF. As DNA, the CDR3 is TGTGCCAGCAGTGAAGTGGGAGGAACTTACGAGCAGTACTTC.

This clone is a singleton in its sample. The CDR3 DNA is TGCGCCAGCAGCCAAGATGAACAGGTTATTTTTCGCCAGTACTTC. This encodes CASSQDEQVIFRQYF. The genes are TRBV4-1 and TRBJ2-5, with TRBD1 as a possible D gene (5 bases). Germline V CDR1 and CDR2: MGHRA, YSYEKL. Deletions cut 0 bases from V and 10 bases from J, with 18 bases between. The CDR3 has 15 residues.

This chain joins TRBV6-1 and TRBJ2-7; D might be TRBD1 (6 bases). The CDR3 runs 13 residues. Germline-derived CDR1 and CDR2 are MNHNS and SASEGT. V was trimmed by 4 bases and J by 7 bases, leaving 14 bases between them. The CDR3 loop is CASSGGHRQEQYF. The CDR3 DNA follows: TGTGCCAGCAGTGGGGGACACAGGCAGGAGCAGTACTTC.

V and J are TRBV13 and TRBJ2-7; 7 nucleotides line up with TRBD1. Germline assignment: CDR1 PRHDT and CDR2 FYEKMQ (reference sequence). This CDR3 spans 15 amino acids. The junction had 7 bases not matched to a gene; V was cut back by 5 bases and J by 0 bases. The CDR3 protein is CASSTLTGNSYEQYF. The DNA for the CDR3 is TGTGCCAGCAGCACATTGACAGGGAACTCCTACGAGCAGTACTTC. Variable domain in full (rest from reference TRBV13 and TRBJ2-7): AAGVIQSPRHLIKEKRETATLKCYPIPRHDTVYWYQQGPGQDPQFLISFYEKMQSDKGSIPDRFSAQQFSDYHSELNMSSLELGDSALYFCASSTLTGNSYEQYFGPGTRLTVT.

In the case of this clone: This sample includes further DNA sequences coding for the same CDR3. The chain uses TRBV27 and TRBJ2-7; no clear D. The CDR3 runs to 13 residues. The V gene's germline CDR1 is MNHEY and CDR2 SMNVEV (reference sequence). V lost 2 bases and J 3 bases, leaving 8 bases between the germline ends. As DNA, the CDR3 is TGTGCCAGCAGTTTACTAGGCCGCTACGAGCAGTACTTC. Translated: CASSLLGRYEQYF.

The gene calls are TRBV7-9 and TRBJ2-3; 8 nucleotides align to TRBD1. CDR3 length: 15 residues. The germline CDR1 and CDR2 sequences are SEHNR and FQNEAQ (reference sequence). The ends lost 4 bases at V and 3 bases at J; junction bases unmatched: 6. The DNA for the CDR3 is TGTGCCAGCAGCTCCCGACAGGGGATGACAGATACGCAGTATTTT. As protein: CASSSRQGMTDTQYF.

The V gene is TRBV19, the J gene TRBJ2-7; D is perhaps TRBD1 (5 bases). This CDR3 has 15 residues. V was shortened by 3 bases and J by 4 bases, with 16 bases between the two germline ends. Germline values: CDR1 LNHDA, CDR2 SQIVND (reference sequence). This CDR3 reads CASSIGRDSGYEQYF. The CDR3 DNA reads TGTGCCAGTAGTATTGGCCGTGACAGTGGTTACGAGCAGTACTTC.

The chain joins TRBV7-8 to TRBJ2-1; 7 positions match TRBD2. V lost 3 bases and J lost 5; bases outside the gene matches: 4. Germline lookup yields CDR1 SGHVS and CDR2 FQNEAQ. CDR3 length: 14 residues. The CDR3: CASSFPAGDNEQFF. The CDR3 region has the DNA TGTGCCAGCAGCTTTCCGGCGGGAGACAATGAGCAGTTCTTC.

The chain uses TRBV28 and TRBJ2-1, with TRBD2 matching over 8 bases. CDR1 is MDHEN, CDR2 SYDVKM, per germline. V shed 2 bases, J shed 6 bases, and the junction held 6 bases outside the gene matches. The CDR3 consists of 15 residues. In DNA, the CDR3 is TGTGCCAGCAGTTTAATCTGGACTAGCTCCAATGAGCAGTTCTTC. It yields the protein CASSLIWTSSNEQFF.

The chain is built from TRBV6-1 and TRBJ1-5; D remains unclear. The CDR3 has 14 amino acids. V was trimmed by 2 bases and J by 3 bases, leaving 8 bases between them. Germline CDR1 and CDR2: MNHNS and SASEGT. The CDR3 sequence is CASSEPHINQPQHF. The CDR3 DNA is TGTGCCAGCAGTGAACCCCATATCAATCAGCCCCAGCATTTT.

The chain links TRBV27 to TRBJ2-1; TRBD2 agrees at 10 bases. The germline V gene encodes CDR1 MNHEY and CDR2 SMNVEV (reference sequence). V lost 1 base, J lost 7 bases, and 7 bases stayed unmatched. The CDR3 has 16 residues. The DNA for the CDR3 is TGTGCCAGCAGTTTATTGGGAGCGGGAGGGCAGAATGAGCAGTTCTTC. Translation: CASSLLGAGGQNEQFF.

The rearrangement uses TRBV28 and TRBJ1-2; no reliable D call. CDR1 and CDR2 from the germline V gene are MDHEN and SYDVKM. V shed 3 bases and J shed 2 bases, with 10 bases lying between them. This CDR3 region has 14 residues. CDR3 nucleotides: TGTGCCAGCAGTTTCCGGCCCGCAAACTATGGCTACACCTTC. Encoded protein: CASSFRPANYGYTF.

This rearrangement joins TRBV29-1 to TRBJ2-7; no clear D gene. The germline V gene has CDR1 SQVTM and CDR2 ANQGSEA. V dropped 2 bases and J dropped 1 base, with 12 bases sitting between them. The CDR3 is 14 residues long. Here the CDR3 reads CSVEFPDGSYEQYF. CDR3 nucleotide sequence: TGCAGCGTTGAATTCCCGGACGGATCCTACGAGCAGTACTTC.

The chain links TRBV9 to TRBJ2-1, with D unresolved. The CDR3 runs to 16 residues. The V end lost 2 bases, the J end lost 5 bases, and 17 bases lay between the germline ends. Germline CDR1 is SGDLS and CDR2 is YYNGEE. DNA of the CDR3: TGTGCCAGCAGCGTGGACCTCTCCTCACGCGACAATGAGCAGTTCTTC. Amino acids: CASSVDLSSRDNEQFF.

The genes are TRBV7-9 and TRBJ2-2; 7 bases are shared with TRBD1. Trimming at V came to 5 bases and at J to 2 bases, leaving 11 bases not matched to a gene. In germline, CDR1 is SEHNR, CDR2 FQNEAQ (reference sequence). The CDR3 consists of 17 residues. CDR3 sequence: CASSPSSQGINTGELFF. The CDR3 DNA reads TGTGCCAGCAGCCCCTCCTCACAGGGGATTAACACCGGGGAGCTGTTTTTT.

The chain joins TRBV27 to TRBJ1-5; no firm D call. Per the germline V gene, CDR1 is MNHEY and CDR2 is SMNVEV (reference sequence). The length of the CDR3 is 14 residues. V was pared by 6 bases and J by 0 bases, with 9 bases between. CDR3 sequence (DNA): TGTGCCAGCAGGCCCGGGAGTAGCAATCAGCCCCAGCATTTT. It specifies CASRPGSSNQPQHF.

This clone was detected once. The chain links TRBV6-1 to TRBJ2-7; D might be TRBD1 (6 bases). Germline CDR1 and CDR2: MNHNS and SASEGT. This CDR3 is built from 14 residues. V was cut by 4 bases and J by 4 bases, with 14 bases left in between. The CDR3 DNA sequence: TGTGCCAGCAGTGTACACGAACAGGGATACGAGCAGTACTTC. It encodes CASSVHEQGYEQYF.

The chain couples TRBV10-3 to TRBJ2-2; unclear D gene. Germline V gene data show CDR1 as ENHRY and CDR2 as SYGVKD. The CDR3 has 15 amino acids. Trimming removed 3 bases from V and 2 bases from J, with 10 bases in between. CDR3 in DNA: TGTGCCATCAGTGATATGGGAAGAAACACCGGGGAGCTGTTTTTT. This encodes CAISDMGRNTGELFF.

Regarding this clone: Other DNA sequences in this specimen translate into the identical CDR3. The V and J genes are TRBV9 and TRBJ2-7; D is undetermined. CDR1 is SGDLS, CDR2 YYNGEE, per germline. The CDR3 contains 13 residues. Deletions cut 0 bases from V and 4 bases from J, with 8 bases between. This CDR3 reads CASSVVSGYEQYF. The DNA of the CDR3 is TGTGCCAGCAGCGTAGTTTCGGGTTACGAGCAGTACTTC.

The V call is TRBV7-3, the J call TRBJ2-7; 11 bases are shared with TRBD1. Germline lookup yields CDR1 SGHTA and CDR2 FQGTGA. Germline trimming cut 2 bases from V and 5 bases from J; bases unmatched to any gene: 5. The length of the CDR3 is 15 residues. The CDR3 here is CASSLGTGGSDEQYF. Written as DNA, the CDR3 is TGTGCCAGCAGCTTAGGGACAGGGGGGAGCGACGAGCAGTACTTC.

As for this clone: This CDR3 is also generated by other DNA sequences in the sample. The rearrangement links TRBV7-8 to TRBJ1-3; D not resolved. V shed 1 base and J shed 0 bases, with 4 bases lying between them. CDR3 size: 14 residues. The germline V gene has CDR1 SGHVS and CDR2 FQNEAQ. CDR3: CASSLGSSGNTIYF. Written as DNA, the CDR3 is TGTGCCAGCAGCTTAGGGTCCTCTGGAAACACCATATATTTT.

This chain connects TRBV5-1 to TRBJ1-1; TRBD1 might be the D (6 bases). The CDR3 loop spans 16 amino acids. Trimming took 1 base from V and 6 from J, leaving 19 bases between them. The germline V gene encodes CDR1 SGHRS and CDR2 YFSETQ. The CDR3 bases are TGCGCCAGCAGCTTGCATCGAGGGGGACCGGGGTCTGAAGCTTTCTTT. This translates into CASSLHRGGPGSEAFF. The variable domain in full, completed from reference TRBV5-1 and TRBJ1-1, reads KAGVTQTPRYLIKTRGQQVTLSCSPISGHRSVSWYQQTPGQGLQFLFEYFSETQRNKGNFPGRFSGRQFSNSRSEMNVSTLELGDSALYLCASSLHRGGPGSEAFFGQGTRLTVV.

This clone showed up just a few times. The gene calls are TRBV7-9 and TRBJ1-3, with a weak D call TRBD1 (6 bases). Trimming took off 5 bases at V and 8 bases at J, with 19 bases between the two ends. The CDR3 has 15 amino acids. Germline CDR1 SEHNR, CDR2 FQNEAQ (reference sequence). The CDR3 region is CASSHRGPDRHTIYF. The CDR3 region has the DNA TGTGCCAGCAGCCATCGGGGGCCCGACCGGCACACCATATATTTT.

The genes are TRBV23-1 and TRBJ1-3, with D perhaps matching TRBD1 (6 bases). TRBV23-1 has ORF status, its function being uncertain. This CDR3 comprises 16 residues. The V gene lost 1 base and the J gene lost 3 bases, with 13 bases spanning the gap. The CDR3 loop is CASSQFQGIFGNTIYF. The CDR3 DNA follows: TGCGCCAGCAGTCAATTCCAGGGGATCTTTGGAAACACCATATATTTT.

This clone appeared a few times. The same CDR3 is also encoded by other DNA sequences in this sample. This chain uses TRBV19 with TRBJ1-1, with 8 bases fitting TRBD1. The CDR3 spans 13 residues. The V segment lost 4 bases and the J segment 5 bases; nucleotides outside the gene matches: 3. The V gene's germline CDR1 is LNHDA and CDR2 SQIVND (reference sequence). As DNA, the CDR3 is TGTGCCAGTAGTACGACAGGGGTGACTGAAGCTTTCTTT. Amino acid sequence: CASSTTGVTEAFF.

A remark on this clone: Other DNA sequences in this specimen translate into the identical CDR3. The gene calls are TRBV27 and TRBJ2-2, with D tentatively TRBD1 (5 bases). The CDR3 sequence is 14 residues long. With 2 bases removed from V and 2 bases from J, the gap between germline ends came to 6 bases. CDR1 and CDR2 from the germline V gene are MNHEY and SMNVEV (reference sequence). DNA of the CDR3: TGTGCCAGCAGTTTACAGGGTAACACCGGGGAGCTGTTTTTT. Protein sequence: CASSLQGNTGELFF.

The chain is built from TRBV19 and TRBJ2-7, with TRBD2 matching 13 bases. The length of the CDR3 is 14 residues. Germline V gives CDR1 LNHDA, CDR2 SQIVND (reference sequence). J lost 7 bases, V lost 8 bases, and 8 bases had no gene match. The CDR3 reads CASATSGRAEEQYF. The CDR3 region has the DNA TGTGCCAGTGCCACTAGCGGGAGGGCCGAAGAGCAGTACTTC.

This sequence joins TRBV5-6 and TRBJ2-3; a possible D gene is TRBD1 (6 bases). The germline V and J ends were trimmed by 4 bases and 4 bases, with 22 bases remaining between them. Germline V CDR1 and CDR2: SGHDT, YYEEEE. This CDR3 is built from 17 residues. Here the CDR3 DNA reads TGTGCCAGCAGCCAAAGTTCAGGGGTCGGGCGGGCAGATACGCAGTATTTT. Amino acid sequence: CASSQSSGVGRADTQYF.

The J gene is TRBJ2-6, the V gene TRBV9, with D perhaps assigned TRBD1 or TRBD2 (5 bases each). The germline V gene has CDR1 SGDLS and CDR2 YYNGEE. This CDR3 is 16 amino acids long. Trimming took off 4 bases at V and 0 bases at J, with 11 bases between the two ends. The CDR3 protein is CASSPRGDSGANVLTF. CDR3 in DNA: TGTGCCAGCAGCCCCCGAGGGGACTCTGGGGCCAACGTCCTGACTTTC.

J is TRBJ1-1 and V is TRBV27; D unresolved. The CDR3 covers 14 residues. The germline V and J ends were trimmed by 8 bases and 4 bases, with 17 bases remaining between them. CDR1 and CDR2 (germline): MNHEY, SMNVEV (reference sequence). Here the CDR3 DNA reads TGTGCCAGCTCGGTCGAGGGATTGAGCACTGAAGCTTTCTTT. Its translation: CASSVEGLSTEAFF.

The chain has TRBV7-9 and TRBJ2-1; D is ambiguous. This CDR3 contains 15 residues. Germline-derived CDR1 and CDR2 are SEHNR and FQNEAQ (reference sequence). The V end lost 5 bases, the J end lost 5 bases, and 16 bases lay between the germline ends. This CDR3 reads CASSRPVGPDNEQFF. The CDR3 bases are TGTGCCAGCAGCCGACCTGTTGGTCCAGACAATGAGCAGTTCTTC.